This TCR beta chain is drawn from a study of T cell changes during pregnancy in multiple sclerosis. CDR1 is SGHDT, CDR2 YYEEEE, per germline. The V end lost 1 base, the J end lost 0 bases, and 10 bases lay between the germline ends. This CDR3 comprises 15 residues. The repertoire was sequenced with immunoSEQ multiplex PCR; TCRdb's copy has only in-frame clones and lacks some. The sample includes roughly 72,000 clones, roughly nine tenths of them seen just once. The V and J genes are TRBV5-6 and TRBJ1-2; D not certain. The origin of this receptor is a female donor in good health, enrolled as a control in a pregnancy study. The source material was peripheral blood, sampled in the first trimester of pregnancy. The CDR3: CASSLIGRTNYGYTF. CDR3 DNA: TGTGCCAGCAGCTTGATAGGGAGGACTAACTATGGCTACACCTTC.